The 5 T cell receptor beta chains given below trace back to one sample, sequenced in a study of shared clonotypes between healthy human individuals. Sequencing was performed with immunoSEQ multiplex PCR; in TCRdb, only in-frame clones are kept and a portion is missing. This sample has around 700,000 clones, with 73% found just once. Material: memory CD4+ T cells sorted from blood. Specified subset: CD45RA-negative fraction. These receptors were taken from a woman aged 25 to 39 in good health.

The chain recombines TRBV6-1 with TRBJ2-5, with 8 bases fitting TRBD1. Losses at the gene ends were 4 bases for V and 4 bases for J; bases not matched to a gene: 11. The CDR3 runs to 16 residues. Germline V gives CDR1 MNHNS, CDR2 SASEGT. The CDR3 region is CASSVRQGTQSETQYF. CDR3 DNA: TGTGCCAGCAGTGTAAGACAGGGGACCCAATCAGAGACCCAGTACTTC.

This clone has a single count. The same CDR3 arises from other DNA sequences in this sample as well. This chain uses TRBV4-1 with TRBJ1-5; 7 bases match TRBD1. The CDR3 length is 15 residues. Germline V gene sequence: CDR1 MGHRA, CDR2 YSYEKL. Losses at the gene ends were 1 base for V and 3 bases for J; bases not matched to a gene: 3. Here the CDR3 DNA reads TGCGCCAGCAGCCAAGTAGACAGGGACAATCAGCCCCAGCATTTT. Protein sequence: CASSQVDRDNQPQHF.

Regarding this clone: The same CDR3 also results from other DNA sequences found in this sample. V usage is TRBV28 and J usage is TRBJ1-5; D unresolved. Trimming shortened V by 3 bases and J by 0 bases, and 9 bases separated the two germline ends. This CDR3 is 15 amino acids long. Germline CDR1 and CDR2: MDHEN and SYDVKM. The CDR3 coding sequence is TGTGCCAGCAGTTTTGGTCAACATAGCAATCAGCCCCAGCATTTT. This gives the protein CASSFGQHSNQPQHF.

The chain employs TRBV27 and TRBJ1-2; tentatively, D is TRBD1 (6 bases). Germline CDR1 MNHEY, CDR2 SMNVEV (reference sequence). The CDR3 covers 16 residues. V was shortened by 3 bases and J by 4 bases, with 18 bases between the two germline ends. The CDR3 spells CASSFVGLDSSYGYTF. The CDR3 DNA sequence: TGTGCCAGCAGTTTCGTTGGTTTGGACAGCAGCTATGGCTACACCTTC.

Worth noting for this clone: It differs at one base from a far larger clone, so likely a read error. The rearrangement joins TRBV4-2 to TRBJ1-3; weak D call: TRBD1 (5 bases). The CDR3 has 17 amino acids. Trimming left V 3 bases short and J 2 bases short, with 17 bases between. Germline CDR1 is LGHNA and CDR2 is YNFKEQ. CDR3 in DNA: TGTGCCAGCAGCCACCCAGGGCTCAGGGAAGCTGGAAACACCATATATTTT. It specifies CASSHPGLREAGNTIYF.